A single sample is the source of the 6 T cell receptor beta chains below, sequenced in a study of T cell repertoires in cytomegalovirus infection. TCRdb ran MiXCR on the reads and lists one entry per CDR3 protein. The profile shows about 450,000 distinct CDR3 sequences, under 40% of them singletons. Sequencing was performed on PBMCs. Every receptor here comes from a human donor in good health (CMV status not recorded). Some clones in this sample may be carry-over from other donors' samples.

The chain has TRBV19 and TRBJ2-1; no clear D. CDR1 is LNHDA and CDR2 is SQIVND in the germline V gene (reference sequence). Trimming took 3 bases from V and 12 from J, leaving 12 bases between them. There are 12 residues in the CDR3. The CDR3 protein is CASSMVNFGQFF. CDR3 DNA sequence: TGTGCCAGTAGTATGGTCAACTTTGGGCAGTTCTTC.

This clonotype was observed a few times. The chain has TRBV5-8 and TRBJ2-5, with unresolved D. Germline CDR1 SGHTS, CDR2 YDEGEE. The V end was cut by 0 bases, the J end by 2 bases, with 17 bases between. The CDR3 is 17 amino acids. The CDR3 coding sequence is TGTGCCAGCAGCTTGGGTCGCGGTATCGGTCATCAAGAGACCCAGTACTTC. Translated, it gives CASSLGRGIGHQETQYF.

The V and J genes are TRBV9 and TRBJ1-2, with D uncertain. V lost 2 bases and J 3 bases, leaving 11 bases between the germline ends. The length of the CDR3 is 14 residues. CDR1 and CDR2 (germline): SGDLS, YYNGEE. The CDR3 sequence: CASSVEDRDYGYTF. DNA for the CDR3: TGTGCCAGCAGCGTGGAAGATAGGGACTATGGCTACACCTTC.

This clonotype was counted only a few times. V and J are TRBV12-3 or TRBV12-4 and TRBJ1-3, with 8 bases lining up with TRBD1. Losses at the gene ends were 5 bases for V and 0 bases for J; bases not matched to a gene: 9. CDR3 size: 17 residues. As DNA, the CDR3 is TGTGCCAGCAGTCACCGGGACAGGCCCGTCTCTGGAAACACCATATATTTT. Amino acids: CASSHRDRPVSGNTIYF.

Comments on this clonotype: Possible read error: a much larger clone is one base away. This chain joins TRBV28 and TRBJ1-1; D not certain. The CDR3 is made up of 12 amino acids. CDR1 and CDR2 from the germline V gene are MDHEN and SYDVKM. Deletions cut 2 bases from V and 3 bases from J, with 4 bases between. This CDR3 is CASSLRYTEAFF. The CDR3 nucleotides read TGTGCCAGCAGTTTAAGGTACACTGAAGCTTTCTTT.

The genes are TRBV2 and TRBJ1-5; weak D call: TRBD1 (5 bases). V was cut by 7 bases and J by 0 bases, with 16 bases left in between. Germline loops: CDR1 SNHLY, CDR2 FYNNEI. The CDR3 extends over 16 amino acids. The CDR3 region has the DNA TGTGCCAGCAACGCCGCCACTGACAGTAGCAATCAGCCCCAGCATTTT. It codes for CASNAATDSSNQPQHF.